A few counts support the clone carrying this TCR beta chain. Its antigen is as yet unknown. The data were obtained in a study of T cells in localized non-small cell lung cancer. Produced via immunoSEQ multiplex PCR; TCRdb's table is partial and in-frame only. This table has under 35,000 clones, roughly 90% appearing once. Findings and limits, study-wide: Elevated circulating T cell density in blood was associated with longer overall survival. Of the tissues analyzed, uninvolved adjacent lung showed maximal T cell clonality, greater than tumor. Detection in adjacent lung was observed for a median around 50 of the top 100 tumor clones.

Sequencing was performed on peripheral blood mononuclear cells, taken before any cancer treatment. The receptor's source is a woman aged 40 to 75 with stage III lung adenocarcinoma.

The CDR3 DNA reads as TGCGCCAGCAGCTTAGAAGGGCGTAGCACTGAAGCTTTCTTT. Its translation: CASSLEGRSTEAFF. The rearrangement uses TRBV5-1 and TRBJ1-1; D is unclear. Germline V gives CDR1 SGHRS, CDR2 YFSETQ. V lost 2 bases and J 4 bases, leaving 12 bases between the germline ends. CDR3 length equals 14 residues. Using reference TRBV5-1 and TRBJ1-1 for the parts outside the CDR3, the full variable domain is KAGVTQTPRYLIKTRGQQVTLSCSPISGHRSVSWYQQTPGQGLQFLFEYFSETQRNKGNFPGRFSGRQFSNSRSEMNVSTLELGDSALYLCASSLEGRSTEAFFGQGTRLTVV.